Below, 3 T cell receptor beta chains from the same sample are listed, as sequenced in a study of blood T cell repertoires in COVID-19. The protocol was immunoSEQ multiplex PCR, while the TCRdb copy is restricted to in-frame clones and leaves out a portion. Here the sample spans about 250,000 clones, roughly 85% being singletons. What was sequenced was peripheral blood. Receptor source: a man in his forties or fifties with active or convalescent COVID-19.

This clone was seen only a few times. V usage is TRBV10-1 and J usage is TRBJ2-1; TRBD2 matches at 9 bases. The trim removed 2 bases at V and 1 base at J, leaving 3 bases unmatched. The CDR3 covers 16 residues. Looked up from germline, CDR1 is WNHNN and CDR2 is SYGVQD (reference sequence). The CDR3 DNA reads TGCGCCAGCAGTGAGGCGACTAGCGGATCCTACAATGAGCAGTTCTTC. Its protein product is CASSEATSGSYNEQFF.

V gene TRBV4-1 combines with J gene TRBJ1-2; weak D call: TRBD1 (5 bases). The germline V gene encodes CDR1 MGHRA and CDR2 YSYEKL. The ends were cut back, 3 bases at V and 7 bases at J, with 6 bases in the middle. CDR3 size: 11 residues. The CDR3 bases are TGCGCCAGCAGCCAGGGACTTGGCTACACCTTC. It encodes CASSQGLGYTF.

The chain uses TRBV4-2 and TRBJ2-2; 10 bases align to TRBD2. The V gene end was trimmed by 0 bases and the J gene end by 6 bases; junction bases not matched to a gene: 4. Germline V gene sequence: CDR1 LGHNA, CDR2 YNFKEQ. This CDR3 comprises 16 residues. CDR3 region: CASSQDRAGGSGELFF. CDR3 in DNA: TGTGCCAGCAGCCAAGATCGAGCGGGAGGGTCCGGGGAGCTGTTTTTT.